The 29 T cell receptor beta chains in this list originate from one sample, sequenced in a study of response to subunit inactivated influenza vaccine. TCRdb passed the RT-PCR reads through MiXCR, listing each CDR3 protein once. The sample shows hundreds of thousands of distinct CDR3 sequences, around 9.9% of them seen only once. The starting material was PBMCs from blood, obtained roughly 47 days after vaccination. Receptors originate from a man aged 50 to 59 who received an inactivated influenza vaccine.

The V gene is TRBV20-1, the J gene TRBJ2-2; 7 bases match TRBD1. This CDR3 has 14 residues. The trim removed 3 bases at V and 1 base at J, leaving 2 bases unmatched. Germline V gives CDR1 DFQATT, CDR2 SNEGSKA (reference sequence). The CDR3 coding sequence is TGCAGTGCTAGGAGGGGGCTGAACACCGGGGAGCTGTTTTTT. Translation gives CSARRGLNTGELFF.

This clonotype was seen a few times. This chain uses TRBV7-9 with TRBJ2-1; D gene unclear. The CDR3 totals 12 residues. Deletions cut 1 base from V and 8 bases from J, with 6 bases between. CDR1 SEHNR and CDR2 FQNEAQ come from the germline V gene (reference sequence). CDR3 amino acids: CASSLVVYEQFF. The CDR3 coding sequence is TGTGCCAGCAGCTTAGTCGTCTATGAGCAGTTCTTC.

The CDR3 here is CASSLDRHRPQHF. CDR3 in DNA: TGTGCCAGCAGCTTAGACCGACATCGGCCCCAGCATTTT. The genes are TRBV7-2 and TRBJ1-5; no clear D. V was cut by 1 base and J by 9 bases, with 10 bases left in between. Germline V CDR1 and CDR2: SGHTA, FQGNSA. This CDR3 contains 13 residues. Based on the CDR3 plus reference TRBV7-2 and TRBJ1-5, the full variable domain is GAGVSQSPSNKVTEKGKDVELRCDPISGHTALYWYRQSLGQGLEFLIYFQGNSAPDKSGLPSDRFSAERTGGSVSTLTIQRTQQEDSAVYLCASSLDRHRPQHFGDGTRLSIL.

The CDR3 DNA follows: TGTGCCAGCAGTTACTTAACTAGCGGGACTCCGGCGAACACCGGGGAGCTGTTTTTT. This encodes CASSYLTSGTPANTGELFF. V gene TRBV6-5 combines with J gene TRBJ2-2; 10 bases agree with TRBD2. CDR1 is MNHEY and CDR2 is SVGAGI in the germline V gene. This CDR3 is built from 19 residues. After removal of 1 base from V and 0 bases from J, the junction contained 8 bases not matched to a gene.

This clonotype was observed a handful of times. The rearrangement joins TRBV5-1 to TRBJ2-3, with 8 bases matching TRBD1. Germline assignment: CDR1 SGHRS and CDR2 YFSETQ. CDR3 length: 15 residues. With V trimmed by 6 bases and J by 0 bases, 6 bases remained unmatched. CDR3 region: CASKDRATSTDTQYF. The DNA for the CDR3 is TGCGCCAGCAAGGACAGGGCAACAAGCACAGATACGCAGTATTTT.

The DNA for the CDR3 is TGCAGCGTTGCGGGACTAGGCGTTAAAGAGACCCAGTACTTC. Translation: CSVAGLGVKETQYF. V usage is TRBV29-1 and J usage is TRBJ2-5, with 8 bases lining up with TRBD2. This CDR3 has 14 residues. Germline CDR1 reads SQVTM; CDR2 reads ANQGSEA. The V and J ends lost 4 bases and 3 bases, in that order; junction bases with no gene match: 7.

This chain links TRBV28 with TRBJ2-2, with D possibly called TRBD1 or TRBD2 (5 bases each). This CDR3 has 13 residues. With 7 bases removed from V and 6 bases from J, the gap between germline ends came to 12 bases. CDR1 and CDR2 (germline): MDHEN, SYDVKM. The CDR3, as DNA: TGTGCCAGCATGGCCGGGGCTCCCGGGGAGCTGTTTTTT. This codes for CASMAGAPGELFF.

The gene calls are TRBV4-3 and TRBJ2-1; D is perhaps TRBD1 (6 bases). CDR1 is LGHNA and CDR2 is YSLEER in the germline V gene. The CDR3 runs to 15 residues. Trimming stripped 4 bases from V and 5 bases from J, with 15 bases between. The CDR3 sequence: CASSPYRDFNNEQFF. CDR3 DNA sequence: TGCGCCAGCAGCCCTTACAGGGATTTCAACAATGAGCAGTTCTTC.

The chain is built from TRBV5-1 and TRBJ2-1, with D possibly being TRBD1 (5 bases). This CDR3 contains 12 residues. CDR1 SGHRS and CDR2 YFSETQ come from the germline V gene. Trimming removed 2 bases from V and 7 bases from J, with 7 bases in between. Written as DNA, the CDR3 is TGCGCCAGCAGCTTCAGGGAAAATGAGCAGTTCTTC. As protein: CASSFRENEQFF.

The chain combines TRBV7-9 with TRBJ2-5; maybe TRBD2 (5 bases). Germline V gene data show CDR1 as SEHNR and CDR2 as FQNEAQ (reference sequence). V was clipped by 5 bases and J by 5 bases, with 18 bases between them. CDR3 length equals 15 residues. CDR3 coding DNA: TGTGCCAGCAGCCAACTCAGTACCCAGCGGGAGACCCAGTACTTC. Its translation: CASSQLSTQRETQYF.

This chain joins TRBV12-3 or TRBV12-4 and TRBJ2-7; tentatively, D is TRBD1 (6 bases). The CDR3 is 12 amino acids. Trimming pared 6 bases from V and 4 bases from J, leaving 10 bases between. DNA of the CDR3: TGTGCCAGCAGGGCTGGACAGTACGAGCAGTACTTC. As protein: CASRAGQYEQYF.

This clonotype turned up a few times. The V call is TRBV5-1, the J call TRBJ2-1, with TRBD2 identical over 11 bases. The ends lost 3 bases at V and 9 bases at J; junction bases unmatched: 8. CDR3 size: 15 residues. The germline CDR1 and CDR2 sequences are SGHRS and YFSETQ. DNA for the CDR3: TGCGCCAGCAGCTCAACTGGGACTAGCGGTAGTGAGCAGTTCTTC. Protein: CASSSTGTSGSEQFF.

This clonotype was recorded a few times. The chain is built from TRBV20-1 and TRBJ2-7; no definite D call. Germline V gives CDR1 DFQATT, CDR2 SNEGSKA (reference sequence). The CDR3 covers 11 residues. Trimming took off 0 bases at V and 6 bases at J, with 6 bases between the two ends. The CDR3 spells CSARDFLEQYF. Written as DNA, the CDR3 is TGCAGTGCTAGAGATTTTCTCGAGCAGTACTTC.

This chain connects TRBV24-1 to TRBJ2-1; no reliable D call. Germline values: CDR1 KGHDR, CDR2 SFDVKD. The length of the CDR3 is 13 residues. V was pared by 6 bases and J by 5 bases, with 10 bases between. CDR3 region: CATSRATNNEQFF. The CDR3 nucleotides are TGTGCCACCAGTCGGGCAACAAACAATGAGCAGTTCTTC.

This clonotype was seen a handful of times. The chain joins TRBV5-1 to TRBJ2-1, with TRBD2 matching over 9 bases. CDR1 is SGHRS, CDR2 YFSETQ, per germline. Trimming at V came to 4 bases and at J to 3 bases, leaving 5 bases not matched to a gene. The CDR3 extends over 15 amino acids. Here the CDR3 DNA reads TGCGCCAGCAGCCAGGGCGGGAGGGGCTACAATGAGCAGTTCTTC. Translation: CASSQGGRGYNEQFF.

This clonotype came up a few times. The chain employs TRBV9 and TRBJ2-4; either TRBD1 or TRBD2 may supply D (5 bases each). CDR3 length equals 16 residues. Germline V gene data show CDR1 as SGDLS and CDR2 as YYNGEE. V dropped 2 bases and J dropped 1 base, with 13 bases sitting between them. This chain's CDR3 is CASSVGPSNAKNIQYF. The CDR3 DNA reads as TGTGCCAGCAGCGTGGGACCGAGTAACGCCAAAAACATTCAGTACTTC.

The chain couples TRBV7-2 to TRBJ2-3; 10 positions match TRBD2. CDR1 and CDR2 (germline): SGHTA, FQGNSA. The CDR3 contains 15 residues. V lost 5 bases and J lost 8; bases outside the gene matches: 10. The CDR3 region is CASSGTSGEWGTQYF. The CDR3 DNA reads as TGTGCCAGCAGCGGAACTAGCGGGGAGTGGGGTACGCAGTATTTT.

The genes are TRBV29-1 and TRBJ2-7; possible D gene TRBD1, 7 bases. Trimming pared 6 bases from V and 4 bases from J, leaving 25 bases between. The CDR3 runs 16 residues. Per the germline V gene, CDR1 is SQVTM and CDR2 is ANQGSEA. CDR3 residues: CSVTGDRRSPRYEQYF. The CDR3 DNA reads TGCAGCGTGACGGGGGACAGAAGATCCCCGAGATACGAGCAGTACTTC.

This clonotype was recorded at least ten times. CDR3 bases: TGCAGTGCTAGAGGTGCGGGGACGCAGTATTTT. The encoded protein is CSARGAGTQYF. V gene TRBV20-1 combines with J gene TRBJ2-3; D possibly corresponds to TRBD2 (6 bases). The germline gives CDR1 DFQATT, CDR2 SNEGSKA (reference sequence). Trimming shortened V by 1 base and J by 9 bases, and 8 bases separated the two germline ends. This CDR3 has 11 amino acids.

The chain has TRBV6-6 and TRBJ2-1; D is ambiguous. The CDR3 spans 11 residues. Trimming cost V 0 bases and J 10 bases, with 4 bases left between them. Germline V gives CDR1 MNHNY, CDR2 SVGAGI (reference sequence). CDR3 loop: CASSYSREQFF. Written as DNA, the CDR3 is TGTGCCAGCAGTTACTCGAGGGAGCAGTTCTTC.

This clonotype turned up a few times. The CDR3, as DNA: TGTGCCAGCAGCTTAGCTGGGCTAGCAACCTACGAGCAGTACTTC. This encodes CASSLAGLATYEQYF. The V call is TRBV11-1, the J call TRBJ2-7; TRBD2 might be the D (5 bases). CDR1 and CDR2 from the germline V gene are SGHAT and FQDESV (reference sequence). V was shortened by 0 bases and J by 2 bases, with 11 bases between the two germline ends. The CDR3 loop spans 15 amino acids.

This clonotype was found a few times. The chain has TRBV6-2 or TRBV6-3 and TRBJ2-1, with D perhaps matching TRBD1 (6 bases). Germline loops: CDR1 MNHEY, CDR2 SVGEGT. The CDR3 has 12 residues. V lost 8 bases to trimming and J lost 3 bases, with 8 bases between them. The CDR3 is CASRTVYNEQFF. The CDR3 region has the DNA TGTGCCAGCCGGACAGTCTACAATGAGCAGTTCTTC.

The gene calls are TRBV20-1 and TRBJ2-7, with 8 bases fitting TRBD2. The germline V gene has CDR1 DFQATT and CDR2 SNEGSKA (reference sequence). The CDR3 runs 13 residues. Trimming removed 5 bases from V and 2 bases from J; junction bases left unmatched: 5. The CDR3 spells CSAYPLAAYEQYF. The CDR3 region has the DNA TGCAGTGCTTACCCACTAGCGGCCTACGAGCAGTACTTC.

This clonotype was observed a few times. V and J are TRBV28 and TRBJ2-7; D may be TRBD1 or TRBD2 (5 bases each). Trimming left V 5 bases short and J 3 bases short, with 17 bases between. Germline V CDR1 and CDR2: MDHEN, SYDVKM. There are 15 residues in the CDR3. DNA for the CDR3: TGTGCCAGCAGTCTCGGGACGCCGGGGATCTACGAGCAGTACTTC. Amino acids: CASSLGTPGIYEQYF.

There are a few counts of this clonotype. CDR3 bases: TGTGCCAGCAGTCGACTAGCGGGGCTCTACGAGCAGTACTTC. Protein sequence: CASSRLAGLYEQYF. The gene calls are TRBV6-2 or TRBV6-3 and TRBJ2-7; TRBD2 matches 11 bases. CDR1 and CDR2 from the germline V gene are MNHEY and SVGEGT. This CDR3 is 14 amino acids long. The V segment lost 5 bases and the J segment 3 bases; nucleotides outside the gene matches: 3.

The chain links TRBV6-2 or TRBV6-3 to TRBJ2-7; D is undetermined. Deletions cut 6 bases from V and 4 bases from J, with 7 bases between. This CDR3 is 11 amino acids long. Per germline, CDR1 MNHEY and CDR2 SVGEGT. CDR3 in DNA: TGTGCCAGCAGAACGGGTTACGAGCAGTACTTC. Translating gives CASRTGYEQYF.

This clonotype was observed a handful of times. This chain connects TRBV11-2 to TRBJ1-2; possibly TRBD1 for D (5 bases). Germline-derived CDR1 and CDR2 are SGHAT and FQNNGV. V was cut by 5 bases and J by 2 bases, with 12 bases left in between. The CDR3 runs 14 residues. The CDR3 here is CASSVQVTNYGYTF. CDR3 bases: TGTGCCAGCAGCGTACAGGTTACGAACTATGGCTACACCTTC.

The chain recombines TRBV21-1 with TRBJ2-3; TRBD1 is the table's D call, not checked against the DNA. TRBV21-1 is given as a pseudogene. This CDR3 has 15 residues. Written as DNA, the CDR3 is TGTGCCAGCAGCAAACGACAGGTACTCACAGATACGCAGTATTTT. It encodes CASSKRQVLTDTQYF.

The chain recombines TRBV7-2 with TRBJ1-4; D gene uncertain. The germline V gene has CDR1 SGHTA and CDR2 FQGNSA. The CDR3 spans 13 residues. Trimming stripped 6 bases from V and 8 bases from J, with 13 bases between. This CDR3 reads CASRGSLGEKLFF. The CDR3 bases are TGTGCCAGCAGAGGATCCCTGGGCGAAAAACTGTTTTTT.